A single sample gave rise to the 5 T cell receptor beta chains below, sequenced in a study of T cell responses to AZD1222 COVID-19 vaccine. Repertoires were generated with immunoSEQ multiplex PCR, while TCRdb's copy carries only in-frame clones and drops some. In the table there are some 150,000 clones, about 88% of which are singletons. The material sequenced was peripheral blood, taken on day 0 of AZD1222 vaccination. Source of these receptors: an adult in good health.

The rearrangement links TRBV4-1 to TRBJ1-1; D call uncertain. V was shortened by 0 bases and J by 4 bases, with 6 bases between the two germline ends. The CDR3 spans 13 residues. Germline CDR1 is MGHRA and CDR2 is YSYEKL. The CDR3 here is CASSQEGFTEAFF. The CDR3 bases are TGCGCCAGCAGCCAAGAGGGTTTCACTGAAGCTTTCTTT.

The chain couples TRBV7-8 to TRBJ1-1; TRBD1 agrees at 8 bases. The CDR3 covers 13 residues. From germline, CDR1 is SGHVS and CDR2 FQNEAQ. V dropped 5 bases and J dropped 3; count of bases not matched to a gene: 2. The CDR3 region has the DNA TGTGCCAGCAGCCAGGACAGGGACACTGAAGCTTTCTTT. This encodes CASSQDRDTEAFF.

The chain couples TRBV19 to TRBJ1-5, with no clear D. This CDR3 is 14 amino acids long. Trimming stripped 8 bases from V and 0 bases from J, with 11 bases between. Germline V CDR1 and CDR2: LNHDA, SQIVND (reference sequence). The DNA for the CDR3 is TGTGCCAGTGGCCAGCATTATAGCAATCAGCCCCAGCATTTT. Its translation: CASGQHYSNQPQHF.

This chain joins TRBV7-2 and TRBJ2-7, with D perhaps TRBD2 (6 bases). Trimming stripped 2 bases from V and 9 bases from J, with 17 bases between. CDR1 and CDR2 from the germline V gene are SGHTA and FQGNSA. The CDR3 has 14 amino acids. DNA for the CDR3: TGTGCCAGCAGCTTACTGGGAGGTCAAGGTGGGCAGTACTTC. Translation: CASSLLGGQGGQYF.

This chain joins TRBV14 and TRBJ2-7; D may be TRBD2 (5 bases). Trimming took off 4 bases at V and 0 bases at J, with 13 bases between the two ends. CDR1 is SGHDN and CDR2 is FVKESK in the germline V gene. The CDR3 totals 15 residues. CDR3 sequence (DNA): TGTGCCAGCAGCCGAGGACTTCAGAGCTCCTACGAGCAGTACTTC. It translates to CASSRGLQSSYEQYF.